This is a list of T cell receptor beta chains from one sample in a study of blood T cell repertoires in COVID-19. Produced via immunoSEQ multiplex PCR; TCRdb's table is partial and in-frame only. The sample contains about 74,000 clones, around 89% of which appear only once. The sample taken for sequencing was peripheral blood. All receptors derive from a woman aged 80 or older with acute or convalescent COVID-19. Both conserved end residues are part of each CDR3. Each record gives: CDR3 length, V gene, clone size, J gene, D gene, CDR3 protein, CDR3 DNA. The D gene is left open where the match is weak. Clone size appears in some rows only: once, few, many, or a class for an expanded clone.

CDR3 length: 15
V gene: TRBV19
clone size: once
J gene: TRBJ1-5
D gene: -
CDR3 protein: CASSPGGRSNQPQHF
CDR3 DNA: TGTGCCAGTAGTCCCGGTGGGCGAAGCAATCAGCCCCAGCATTTT

CDR3 length: 14
V gene: TRBV19
clone size: few
J gene: TRBJ2-1
D gene: TRBD2
CDR3 protein: CASSRGTSRNEQFF
CDR3 DNA: TGTGCCAGTAGTAGGGGGACTAGCCGCAATGAGCAGTTCTTC

CDR3 length: 15
V gene: TRBV19
clone size: -
J gene: TRBJ2-2
D gene: -
CDR3 protein: CASSTLTGNTGELFF
CDR3 DNA: TGTGCCAGTAGTACCTTAACAGGGAACACCGGGGAGCTGTTTTTT

CDR3 length: 15
V gene: TRBV5-4
clone size: -
J gene: TRBJ2-1
D gene: TRBD1
CDR3 protein: CASSTRDRAYNEQFF
CDR3 DNA: TGTGCCAGCAGCACCCGGGACAGAGCCTACAATGAGCAGTTCTTC

CDR3 length: 13
V gene: TRBV3-1/TRBV3-2
clone size: -
J gene: TRBJ2-3
D gene: -
CDR3 protein: CASSQGRGNTQYF
CDR3 DNA: TGTGCCAGCAGCCAAGGCCGGGGGAATACGCAGTATTTT

CDR3 length: 14
V gene: TRBV27
clone size: few
J gene: TRBJ1-6
D gene: TRBD1
CDR3 protein: CASSLAGGGSPLHF
CDR3 DNA: TGTGCCAGCAGTTTAGCAGGGGGCGGGTCACCCCTCCACTTT

CDR3 length: 13
V gene: TRBV6-2/TRBV6-3
clone size: -
J gene: TRBJ1-1
D gene: -
CDR3 protein: CASSFVQGSEAFF
CDR3 DNA: TGTGCCAGCAGTTTCGTCCAGGGTTCTGAAGCTTTCTTT

CDR3 length: 13
V gene: TRBV2
clone size: -
J gene: TRBJ1-1
D gene: -
CDR3 protein: CASTRTVNTEAFF
CDR3 DNA: TGTGCCAGCACCAGGACAGTCAACACTGAAGCTTTCTTT

CDR3 length: 13
V gene: TRBV12-3/TRBV12-4
clone size: -
J gene: TRBJ2-2
D gene: -
CDR3 protein: CASSSMNTGELFF
CDR3 DNA: TGTGCCAGCAGTAGCATGAACACCGGGGAGCTGTTTTTT

CDR3 length: 13
V gene: TRBV6-2/TRBV6-3
clone size: -
J gene: TRBJ2-1
D gene: TRBD1
CDR3 protein: CASSSNRQGEQFF
CDR3 DNA: TGTGCCAGCAGTTCAAACCGACAGGGAGAGCAGTTCTTC

CDR3 length: 14
V gene: TRBV6-6
clone size: once
J gene: TRBJ1-1
D gene: -
CDR3 protein: CASSSHSGGAEAFF
CDR3 DNA: TGTGCCAGCAGTTCCCACTCTGGCGGAGCTGAAGCTTTCTTT

CDR3 length: 14
V gene: TRBV25-1
clone size: -
J gene: TRBJ2-3
D gene: -
CDR3 protein: CASSDAGGTDTQYF
CDR3 DNA: TGTGCCAGCAGTGATGCCGGGGGCACAGATACGCAGTATTTT

CDR3 length: 14
V gene: TRBV6-5
clone size: -
J gene: TRBJ1-1
D gene: TRBD1
CDR3 protein: CASRPTGGGTEAFF
CDR3 DNA: TGTGCCAGCAGACCGACAGGGGGAGGCACTGAAGCTTTCTTT

CDR3 length: 16
V gene: TRBV7-8
clone size: -
J gene: TRBJ2-1
D gene: TRBD2
CDR3 protein: CASSFRTSLPYNEQFF
CDR3 DNA: TGTGCCAGCAGCTTCAGGACTAGCCTGCCCTACAATGAGCAGTTCTTC

CDR3 length: 19
V gene: TRBV13
clone size: -
J gene: TRBJ2-5
D gene: TRBD2
CDR3 protein: CASSLGRLAGGPFPETQYF
CDR3 DNA: TGTGCCAGCAGCTTGGGTCGACTAGCGGGGGGCCCCTTCCCGGAGACCCAGTACTTC

CDR3 length: 13
V gene: TRBV12-3/TRBV12-4
clone size: -
J gene: TRBJ2-1
D gene: TRBD1
CDR3 protein: CASSRTGEVRQFF
CDR3 DNA: TGTGCCAGCAGCCGGACAGGGGAAGTCAGGCAGTTCTTC

CDR3 length: 14
V gene: TRBV10-3
clone size: -
J gene: TRBJ2-2
D gene: -
CDR3 protein: CAISESGGTGELFF
CDR3 DNA: TGTGCCATCAGTGAGTCAGGAGGCACCGGGGAGCTGTTTTTT

CDR3 length: 12
V gene: TRBV3-1/TRBV3-2
clone size: -
J gene: TRBJ1-2
D gene: -
CDR3 protein: CASQGFAYGYTF
CDR3 DNA: TGTGCCAGTCAGGGGTTTGCCTATGGCTACACCTTC

CDR3 length: 15
V gene: TRBV6-5
clone size: -
J gene: TRBJ1-6
D gene: -
CDR3 protein: CASRGADTHNSPLHF
CDR3 DNA: TGTGCCAGCAGGGGGGCGGACACCCATAATTCACCCCTCCACTTT

CDR3 length: 15
V gene: TRBV11-3
clone size: few
J gene: TRBJ1-1
D gene: -
CDR3 protein: CASSASGSRGTEAFF
CDR3 DNA: TGTGCCAGCAGCGCATCCGGGAGTCGGGGGACTGAAGCTTTCTTT

CDR3 length: 13
V gene: TRBV5-6
clone size: -
J gene: TRBJ1-3
D gene: TRBD1
CDR3 protein: CASSRGPGNTIYF
CDR3 DNA: TGTGCCAGCAGCAGGGGGCCCGGAAACACCATATATTTT

CDR3 length: 15
V gene: TRBV5-1
clone size: once
J gene: TRBJ1-6
D gene: -
CDR3 protein: CASSPEGGYNSPLHF
CDR3 DNA: TGCGCCAGCAGCCCAGAAGGGGGCTATAATTCACCCCTCCACTTT

CDR3 length: 16
V gene: TRBV5-5
clone size: -
J gene: TRBJ1-2
D gene: -
CDR3 protein: CASSLSWGVDPYGYTF
CDR3 DNA: TGTGCCAGCAGCCTCTCTTGGGGGGTAGATCCCTATGGCTACACCTTC

CDR3 length: 13
V gene: TRBV12-3/TRBV12-4
clone size: -
J gene: TRBJ1-2
D gene: -
CDR3 protein: CASSPGRVNGYTF
CDR3 DNA: TGTGCCAGCAGTCCGGGCAGGGTTAACGGCTACACCTTC

CDR3 length: 15
V gene: TRBV6-6
clone size: -
J gene: TRBJ1-2
D gene: TRBD1
CDR3 protein: CASSRPDRAPYGYTF
CDR3 DNA: TGTGCCAGCAGTCGCCCTGACAGGGCACCCTATGGCTACACCTTC

CDR3 length: 16
V gene: TRBV5-6
clone size: -
J gene: TRBJ2-2
D gene: TRBD1
CDR3 protein: CASSLATGGYTGELFF
CDR3 DNA: TGTGCCAGCAGCTTGGCGACAGGGGGCTACACCGGGGAGCTGTTTTTT

CDR3 length: 17
V gene: TRBV5-6
clone size: -
J gene: TRBJ2-3
D gene: TRBD1
CDR3 protein: CASSGLGQGLSPDTQYF
CDR3 DNA: TGTGCCAGCAGCGGCCTAGGACAGGGTCTTAGCCCAGATACGCAGTATTTT

CDR3 length: 13
V gene: TRBV5-1
clone size: -
J gene: TRBJ1-2
D gene: TRBD1
CDR3 protein: CASSFPGQGGNTF
CDR3 DNA: TGCGCCAGCAGCTTCCCGGGACAGGGTGGAAACACCTTC

CDR3 length: 15
V gene: TRBV3-1/TRBV3-2
clone size: -
J gene: TRBJ1-1
D gene: -
CDR3 protein: CASSGGRGGNTEAFF
CDR3 DNA: TGTGCCAGCAGCGGCGGACGCGGAGGAAACACTGAAGCTTTCTTT

CDR3 length: 17
V gene: TRBV5-8
clone size: -
J gene: TRBJ2-7
D gene: TRBD1
CDR3 protein: CASSLEGGRTGPYEQYF
CDR3 DNA: TGTGCCAGCAGCCTCGAGGGCGGACGGACAGGTCCCTACGAGCAGTACTTC

CDR3 length: 15
V gene: TRBV6-5
clone size: -
J gene: TRBJ1-1
D gene: -
CDR3 protein: CASSSPGYGNTEAFF
CDR3 DNA: TGTGCCAGCAGTTCTCCGGGGTACGGTAATACTGAAGCTTTCTTT

CDR3 length: 18
V gene: TRBV27
clone size: -
J gene: TRBJ2-2
D gene: TRBD2
CDR3 protein: CASGALAGGPVHTGELFF
CDR3 DNA: TGTGCCAGTGGGGCACTAGCGGGAGGGCCAGTTCACACCGGGGAGCTGTTTTTT

CDR3 length: 14
V gene: TRBV27
clone size: -
J gene: TRBJ1-4
D gene: -
CDR3 protein: CASSWTRTNEKLFF
CDR3 DNA: TGTGCCAGCAGTTGGACTAGAACTAATGAAAAACTGTTTTTT

CDR3 length: 14
V gene: TRBV2
clone size: -
J gene: TRBJ2-5
D gene: -
CDR3 protein: CASSESGQRETQYF
CDR3 DNA: TGTGCCAGCAGTGAGAGCGGTCAGCGAGAGACCCAGTACTTC

CDR3 length: 13
V gene: TRBV10-3
clone size: -
J gene: TRBJ1-1
D gene: -
CDR3 protein: CATGGRVNTEAFF
CDR3 DNA: TGTGCCACGGGGGGGCGGGTGAACACTGAAGCTTTCTTT

CDR3 length: 15
V gene: TRBV5-6
clone size: -
J gene: TRBJ1-1
D gene: TRBD1
CDR3 protein: CASSIRDRETTEAFF
CDR3 DNA: TGTGCCAGCAGCATCCGGGACAGGGAGACCACTGAAGCTTTCTTT

CDR3 length: 12
V gene: TRBV6-5
clone size: once
J gene: TRBJ1-1
D gene: -
CDR3 protein: CASSYGSAEAFF
CDR3 DNA: TGTGCCAGCAGTTACGGTAGCGCTGAAGCTTTCTTT

CDR3 length: 15
V gene: TRBV30
clone size: few
J gene: TRBJ2-3
D gene: TRBD2
CDR3 protein: CAWSAGLAGGDTQYF
CDR3 DNA: TGTGCCTGGAGTGCCGGACTAGCGGGAGGGGATACGCAGTATTTT

CDR3 length: 16
V gene: TRBV6-6
clone size: -
J gene: TRBJ1-5
D gene: TRBD1
CDR3 protein: CASSDQTTGRDQPQHF
CDR3 DNA: TGTGCCAGCAGCGATCAGACGACAGGGAGAGATCAGCCCCAGCATTTT

CDR3 length: 12
V gene: TRBV12-5
clone size: -
J gene: TRBJ2-5
D gene: -
CDR3 protein: CASGLLEETQYF
CDR3 DNA: TGTGCTAGTGGTTTGCTTGAGGAGACCCAGTACTTC

CDR3 length: 15
V gene: TRBV9
clone size: -
J gene: TRBJ2-3
D gene: TRBD2
CDR3 protein: CASSVDGGGTDTQYF
CDR3 DNA: TGTGCCAGCAGCGTAGATGGGGGGGGCACAGATACGCAGTATTTT